These T cell receptor beta chains were read from a single sample in a study of T cell repertoires in cytomegalovirus infection. TCRdb reprocessed the reads with MiXCR, giving one entry per CDR3 protein. This table has 200,000 to 300,000 distinct CDR3 sequences, roughly 9% appearing once. The sequenced sample was PBMCs. These receptors were collected from a human donor in good health (CMV status not recorded). Some clones in this sample may be carry-over from other donors' samples. Both conserved end residues are part of each CDR3.

j_call v_call cdr3_aa
TRBJ1-5 TRBV10-3 CAISDGSNQPQHF
TRBJ1-5 TRBV10-3 CAISPQGWNQPQHF
TRBJ1-6 TRBV25-1 CARCQGGGSYNSPLHF
TRBJ1-1 TRBV7-2 CASSFGMNTEAFF
TRBJ1-6 TRBV7-2 CASSLVQISNSPLHF
TRBJ2-4 TRBV7-9 CASSRRVDPDLAKNIQYF
TRBJ1-2 TRBV30 CAWSVFSGGYTF
TRBJ2-2 TRBV28 CASSSGQTIYTGELFF
TRBJ1-6 TRBV19 CASSAGQDNSPLHF
TRBJ2-1 TRBV27 CASSNTGTKLNEQFF